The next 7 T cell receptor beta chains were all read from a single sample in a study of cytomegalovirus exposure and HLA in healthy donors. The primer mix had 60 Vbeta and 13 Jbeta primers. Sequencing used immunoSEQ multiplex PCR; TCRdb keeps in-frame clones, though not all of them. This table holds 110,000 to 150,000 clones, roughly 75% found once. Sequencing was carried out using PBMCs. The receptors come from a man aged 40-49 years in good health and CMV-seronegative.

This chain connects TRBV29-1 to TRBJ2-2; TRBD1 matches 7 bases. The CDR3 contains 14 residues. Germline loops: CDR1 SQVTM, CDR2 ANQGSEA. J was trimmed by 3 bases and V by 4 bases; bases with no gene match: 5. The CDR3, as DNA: TGCAGCGTTGTAAGACAGGGAGACACCGGGGAGCTGTTTTTT. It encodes CSVVRQGDTGELFF.

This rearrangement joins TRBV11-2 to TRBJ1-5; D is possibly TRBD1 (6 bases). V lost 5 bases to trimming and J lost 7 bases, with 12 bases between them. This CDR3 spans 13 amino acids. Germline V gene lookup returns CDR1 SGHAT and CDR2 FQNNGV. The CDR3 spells CASSAGVLQPQHF. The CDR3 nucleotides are TGTGCCAGCAGCGCAGGGGTGTTACAGCCCCAGCATTTT.

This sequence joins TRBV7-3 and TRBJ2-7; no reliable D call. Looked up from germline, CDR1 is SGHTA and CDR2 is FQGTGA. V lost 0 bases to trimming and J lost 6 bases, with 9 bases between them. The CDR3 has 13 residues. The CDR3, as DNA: TGTGCCAGCAGCTTAACGGTAGCTGGCGAGCAGTACTTC. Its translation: CASSLTVAGEQYF.

The CDR3 loop reads CASSYSGLAKADTQYF. In DNA form, the CDR3 reads TGTGCCAGCAGTTACTCGGGACTAGCGAAGGCAGATACGCAGTATTTT. The chain recombines TRBV6-5 with TRBJ2-3; TRBD2 agrees at 10 bases. With V trimmed by 0 bases and J by 4 bases, 4 bases remained unmatched. The CDR3 sequence is 16 residues long. From germline, CDR1 is MNHEY and CDR2 SVGAGI.

CDR3 sequence reads: CASSLVEYEKLFF. The CDR3 DNA sequence: TGTGCCAGCAGCTTAGTAGAATATGAAAAACTGTTTTTT. The V gene is TRBV7-2, the J gene TRBJ1-4; D is unclear. This CDR3 has 13 residues. V was pared by 1 base and J by 6 bases, with 6 bases between. The germline V gene has CDR1 SGHTA and CDR2 FQGNSA. The complete variable domain, with remaining parts taken from reference TRBV7-2 and TRBJ1-4, reads GAGVSQSPSNKVTEKGKDVELRCDPISGHTALYWYRQSLGQGLEFLIYFQGNSAPDKSGLPSDRFSAERTGGSVSTLTIQRTQQEDSAVYLCASSLVEYEKLFFGSGTQLSVL.

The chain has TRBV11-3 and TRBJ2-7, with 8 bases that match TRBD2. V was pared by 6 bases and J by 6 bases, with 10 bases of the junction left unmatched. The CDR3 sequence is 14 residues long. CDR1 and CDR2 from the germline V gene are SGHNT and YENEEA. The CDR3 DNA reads TGTGCCAGCAGTCCCGGGGGGGGCAAGGGCGAGCAGTACTTC. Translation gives CASSPGGGKGEQYF.

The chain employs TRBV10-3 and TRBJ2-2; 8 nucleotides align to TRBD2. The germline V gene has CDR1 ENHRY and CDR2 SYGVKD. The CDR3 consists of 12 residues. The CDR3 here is CGSQRGTGELFF. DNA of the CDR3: TGTGGGTCCCAGCGGGGGACCGGGGAGCTGTTTTTT.